This TCR beta chain is drawn from a study of CD4 and CD8 cells across lung adenocarcinoma regions. A single record per CDR3 protein comes from TCRdb applying MiXCR to the PCR reads. The table shows 6,700 or so distinct CDR3 sequences, with approximately 48% occurring only once. Localized lung adenocarcinoma, a non-small cell lung cancer, affected the donors. J gave up 6 bases and V 7 bases, and 9 bases lay outside the gene matches. This CDR3 contains 14 residues. This chain uses TRBV12-3 or TRBV12-4 with TRBJ2-3; 8 nucleotides match TRBD2. Material for sequencing was CD8+ T cells from the center of a lung tumor. The TCR originated in a female donor with lung adenocarcinoma. The CD4 and CD8 labels of this study may be unreliable. CDR3 DNA sequence: TGTGCCAGCACGGGGGGGGCACCCGAGGATACGCAGTATTTT. Protein: CASTGGAPEDTQYF.